These 2 T cell receptor beta chains share one sample of origin, sequenced in a study of OX40 agonist ivuxolimab in advanced cancers. Produced via immunoSEQ multiplex PCR; TCRdb's table is partial and in-frame only. This sample carries 80,000 to 100,000 clones, more than 75% of them seen once, and the ten largest clones take 0.31%. Here the sequenced sample was CD4+ or CD8+ T cells sorted from blood, taken in a trial of the OX40 agonist ivuxolimab. The receptors originated from an adult with an advanced solid tumor such as melanoma, head and neck, liver or kidney cancer.

This sequence joins TRBV11-3 and TRBJ2-1; D uncertain. The length of the CDR3 is 13 residues. Germline assignment: CDR1 SGHNT and CDR2 YENEEA. Trimming shortened V by 0 bases and J by 10 bases, and 10 bases separated the two germline ends. CDR3 residues: CASSLDRTKEQFF. The CDR3 DNA follows: TGTGCCAGCAGCTTAGATAGGACCAAAGAGCAGTTCTTC.

The V call is TRBV7-8, the J call TRBJ2-1, with unresolved D. Germline CDR1 SGHVS, CDR2 FQNEAQ. The CDR3 loop spans 15 amino acids. The V gene lost 4 bases and the J gene lost 6 bases, with 16 bases spanning the gap. In DNA form, the CDR3 reads TGTGCCAGCAGCTCCAGGACCTCGGCCGGCAATGAGCAGTTCTTC. Protein sequence: CASSSRTSAGNEQFF. Variable domain in full (rest from reference TRBV7-8 and TRBJ2-1): GAGVSQSPRYKVAKRGQDVALRCDPISGHVSLFWYQQALGQGPEFLTYFQNEAQLDKSGLPSDRFFAERPEGSVSTLKIQRTQQEDSAVYLCASSSRTSAGNEQFFGPGTRLTVL.